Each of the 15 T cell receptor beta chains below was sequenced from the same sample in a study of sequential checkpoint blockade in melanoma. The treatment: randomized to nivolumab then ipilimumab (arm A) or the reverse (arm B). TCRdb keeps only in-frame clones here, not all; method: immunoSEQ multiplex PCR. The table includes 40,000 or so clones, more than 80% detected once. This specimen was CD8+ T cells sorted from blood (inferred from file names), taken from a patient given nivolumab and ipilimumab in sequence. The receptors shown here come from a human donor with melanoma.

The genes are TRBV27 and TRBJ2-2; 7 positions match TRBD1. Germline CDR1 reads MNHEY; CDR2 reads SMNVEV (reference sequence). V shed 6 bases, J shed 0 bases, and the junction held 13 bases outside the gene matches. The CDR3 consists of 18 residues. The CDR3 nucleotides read TGTGCCAGCAGCCACGGAGTATTTGGGACAGCGAACACCGGGGAGCTGTTTTTT. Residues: CASSHGVFGTANTGELFF.

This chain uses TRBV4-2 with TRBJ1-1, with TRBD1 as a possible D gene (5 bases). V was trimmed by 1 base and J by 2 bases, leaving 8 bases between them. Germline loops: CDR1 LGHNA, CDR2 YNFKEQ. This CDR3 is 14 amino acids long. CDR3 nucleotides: TGTGCCAGCAGCCAAGGACAGTTAAACACTGAAGCTTTCTTT. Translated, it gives CASSQGQLNTEAFF.

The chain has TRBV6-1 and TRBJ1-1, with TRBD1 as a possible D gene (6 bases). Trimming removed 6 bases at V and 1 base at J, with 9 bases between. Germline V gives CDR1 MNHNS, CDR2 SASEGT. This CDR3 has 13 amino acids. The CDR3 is CASRGTRNTEAFF. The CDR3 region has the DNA TGTGCCAGCAGGGGGACACGGAACACTGAAGCTTTCTTT.

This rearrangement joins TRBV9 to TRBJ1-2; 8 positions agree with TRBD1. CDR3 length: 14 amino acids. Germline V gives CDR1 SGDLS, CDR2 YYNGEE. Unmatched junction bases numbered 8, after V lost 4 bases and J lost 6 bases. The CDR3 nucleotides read TGTGCCAGCAGCACCCGGACAGGGCTTAATGGCTACACCTTC. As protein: CASSTRTGLNGYTF. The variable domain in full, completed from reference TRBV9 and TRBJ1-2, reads DSGVTQTPKHLITATGQRVTLRCSPRSGDLSVYWYQQSLDQGLQFLIQYYNGEERAKGNILERFSAQQFPDLHSELNLSSLELGDSALYFCASSTRTGLNGYTFGSGTRLTVV.

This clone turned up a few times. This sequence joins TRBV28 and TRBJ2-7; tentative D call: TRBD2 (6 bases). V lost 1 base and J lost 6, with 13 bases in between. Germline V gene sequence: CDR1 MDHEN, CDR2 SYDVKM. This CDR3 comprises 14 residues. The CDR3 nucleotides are TGTGCCAGCAGTTTATACAGGAGGGGAGGCGAGCAGTACGTC. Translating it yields CASSLYRRGGEQYV.

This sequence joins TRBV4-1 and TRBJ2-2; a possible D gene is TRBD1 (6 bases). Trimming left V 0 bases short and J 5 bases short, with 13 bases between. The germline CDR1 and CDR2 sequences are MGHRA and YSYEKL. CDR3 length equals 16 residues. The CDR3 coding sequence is TGCGCCAGCAGCCAAGATACAGGGCAAACAACCGGGGAGCTGTTTTTT. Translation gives CASSQDTGQTTGELFF.

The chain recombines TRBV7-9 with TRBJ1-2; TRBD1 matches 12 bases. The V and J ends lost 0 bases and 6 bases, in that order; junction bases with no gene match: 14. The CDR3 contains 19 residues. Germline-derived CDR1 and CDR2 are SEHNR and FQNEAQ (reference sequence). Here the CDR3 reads CASSLAPGQGARNVDGYTF. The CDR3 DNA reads TGTGCCAGCAGCTTAGCCCCGGGACAGGGGGCGAGGAACGTTGATGGCTACACCTTC.

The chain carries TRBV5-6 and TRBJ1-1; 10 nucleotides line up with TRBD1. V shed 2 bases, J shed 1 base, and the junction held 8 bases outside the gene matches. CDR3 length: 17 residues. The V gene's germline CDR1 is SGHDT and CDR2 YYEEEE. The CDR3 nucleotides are TGTGCCAGCAGCTTAGCCGGGACAGGGGCCCCGAACACTGAAGCTTTCTTT. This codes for CASSLAGTGAPNTEAFF.

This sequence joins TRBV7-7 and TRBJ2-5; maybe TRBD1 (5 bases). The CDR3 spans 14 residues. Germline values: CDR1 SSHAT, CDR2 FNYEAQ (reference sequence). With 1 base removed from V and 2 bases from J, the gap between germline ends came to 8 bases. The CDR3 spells CASSLESGQETQYF. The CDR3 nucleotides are TGTGCCAGCAGCTTAGAGTCAGGGCAAGAGACCCAGTACTTC.

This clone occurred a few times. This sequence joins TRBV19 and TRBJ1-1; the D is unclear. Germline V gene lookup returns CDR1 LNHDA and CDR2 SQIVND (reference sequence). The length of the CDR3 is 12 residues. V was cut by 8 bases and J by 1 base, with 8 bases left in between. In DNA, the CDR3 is TGTGCCAGTTTGCACGGGAACACTGAAGCTTTCTTT. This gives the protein CASLHGNTEAFF.

This chain's CDR3 is CASSQVGGQESSSSTDTQYF. CDR3 bases: TGCGCCAGCAGCCAAGTCGGGGGACAGGAAAGTTCATCTAGCACAGATACGCAGTATTTT. The chain recombines TRBV4-3 with TRBJ2-3, with 8 bases fitting TRBD1. J gave up 0 bases and V 1 base, and 15 bases lay outside the gene matches. Germline V gene sequence: CDR1 LGHNA, CDR2 YSLEER. CDR3 length: 20 amino acids.

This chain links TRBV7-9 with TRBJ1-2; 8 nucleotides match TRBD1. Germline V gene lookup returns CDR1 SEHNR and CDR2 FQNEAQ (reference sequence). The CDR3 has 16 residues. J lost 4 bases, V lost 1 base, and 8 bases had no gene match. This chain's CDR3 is CASSLGRAGGGYGYTF. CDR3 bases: TGTGCCAGCAGCTTAGGGAGGGCAGGGGGCGGCTATGGCTACACCTTC.

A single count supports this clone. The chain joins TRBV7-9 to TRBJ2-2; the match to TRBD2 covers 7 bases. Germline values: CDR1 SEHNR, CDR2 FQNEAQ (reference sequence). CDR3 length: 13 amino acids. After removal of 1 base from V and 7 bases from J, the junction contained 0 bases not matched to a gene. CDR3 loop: CASSLVAGGELFF. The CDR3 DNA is TGTGCCAGCAGCTTAGTAGCGGGCGGGGAGCTGTTTTTT.

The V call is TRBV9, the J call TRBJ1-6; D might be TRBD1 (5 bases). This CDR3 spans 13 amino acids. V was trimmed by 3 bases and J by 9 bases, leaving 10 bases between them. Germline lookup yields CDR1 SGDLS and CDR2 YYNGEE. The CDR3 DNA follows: TGTGCCAGCAGCGGTGGGGGAGGTTCACCCCTCCACTTT. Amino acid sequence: CASSGGGGSPLHF.

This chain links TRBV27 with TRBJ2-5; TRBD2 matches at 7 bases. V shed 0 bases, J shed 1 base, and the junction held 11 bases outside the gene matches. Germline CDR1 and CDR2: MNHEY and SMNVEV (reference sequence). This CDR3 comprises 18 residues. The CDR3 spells CASSLSGRLADFQETQYF. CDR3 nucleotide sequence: TGTGCCAGCAGTTTATCAGGAAGGCTAGCGGATTTCCAAGAGACCCAGTACTTC.